A selection of T cell receptor beta chains follows, all from one sample in a study of PD-L1 blockade in urothelial cancer. TCRdb's table, derived via immunoSEQ multiplex PCR, lists solely in-frame clones and lacks some. The data show about 50,000 clones, with 70% to 85% seen just once and about 3.6% held by the top ten. Sequenced material: PBMCs, taken around atezolizumab (anti-PD-L1) treatment. These receptors originate from a man in his 70s with urothelial cancer. The CDR3 runs from the conserved cysteine through the conserved F or W. The D gene is left open where the match is weak.

v_gene	j_gene	d_gene	CDR3aa
TRBV6-5	TRBJ1-2	NA	CASSPGVNYGYTF
TRBV9	TRBJ1-1	TRBD1	CASSTGTVNTEAFF
TRBV13	TRBJ2-1	TRBD2	CASSALAGGATYNEQFF
TRBV5-4	TRBJ2-4	TRBD2	CASSSVGGGDIQYF
TRBV7-3	TRBJ1-6	TRBD1	CASSLQGDSPLHF
TRBV6-5	TRBJ1-4	NA	CASRHRKPNEKLFF
TRBV28	TRBJ1-2	TRBD1	CASSLDRVDYGYTF
TRBV28	TRBJ1-1	NA	CASSLLSTEAFF
TRBV19	TRBJ2-5	NA	CASSGTLGLGETQYF
TRBV9	TRBJ1-4	TRBD1	CASSPRTGRNEKLFF
TRBV11-3	TRBJ2-7	TRBD2	CASSLSYGRADSYEQYF
TRBV7-2	TRBJ1-5	TRBD1	CASSVDREQPQHF
TRBV18	TRBJ1-2	TRBD1	CASSPRTGDDGYTF
TRBV2	TRBJ2-1	TRBD2	CASSVRSGNNEQFF
TRBV7-9	TRBJ2-1	NA	CASSLDGWDEQFF
TRBV6-1	TRBJ2-7	NA	CASSEAQLKQYF
TRBV28	TRBJ1-1	NA	CASSSQGFGAFF
TRBV7-3	TRBJ2-7	TRBD2	CASSPGGRSHEQYF
TRBV7-9	TRBJ1-4	TRBD1	CASSTRQGTYEKLFF
TRBV5-4	TRBJ2-4	TRBD1	CASSLEGQGSRAKNIQYF
TRBV18	TRBJ2-3	TRBD2	CASSPRTSGGDTQYF
TRBV15	TRBJ1-2	NA	CATSRDREAGASNYGYTF
TRBV5-6	TRBJ2-7	NA	CASSFYTYEQYF
TRBV19	TRBJ1-5	NA	CASSRDRFGQPQHF
TRBV5-6	TRBJ1-2	TRBD1	CASRDRGRDRGVHTF
TRBV28	TRBJ2-7	TRBD2	CASSRVIGTSGSSSYEQYF
TRBV18	TRBJ2-1	NA	CASSLTGLSYNEQFF
TRBV20-1	TRBJ2-2	NA	CSAPSAGELFF
TRBV11-3	TRBJ2-5	NA	CASSSPWGLETQYF
TRBV29-1	TRBJ2-1	NA	CSVEGGLGGGEQFF
TRBV5-1	TRBJ1-6	NA	CASSASFQGNNSPLHF
TRBV28	TRBJ2-1	TRBD1	CASSKQGAQSNEQFF